This is a list of T cell receptor beta chains from one sample in a study of T cells in Graves' hyperthyroidism and ophthalmopathy. TCRdb redid the calling of the multiplex PCR reads with MiXCR, one entry per CDR3 protein. The sample has hundreds of thousands of distinct CDR3 sequences, more than 45% seen once. What was sequenced was peripheral blood or thyroid tissue (not recorded which). These receptors all come from a woman between 18 and 29 years old with Graves' hyperthyroidism. CDR3s leave out the opening cysteine and the closing phenylalanine or tryptophan. The order of the fields is V gene, J gene, CDR3 protein.

>TRBV19|TRBJ1-5
ASSPRQGWSNQPQH
>TRBV7-2|TRBJ1-1
ASSLLLRTNTEAF
>TRBV9|TRBJ2-1
ASSASGTYNGQF
>TRBV7-8|TRBJ2-2
ASSLGRRNIGELF
>TRBV2|TRBJ1-4
ASSESLWGREKLF
>TRBV6-5|TRBJ1-3
ASSFSGSGNTIY
>TRBV6-5|TRBJ1-6
ASKRGFNSPLH
>TRBV20-1|TRBJ1-5
SASAQVNQPQH
>TRBV9|TRBJ2-7
ASSVGTSGIGRDEQY
>TRBV25-1|TRBJ1-2
ASSLRSGDAYGYT
>TRBV5-1|TRBJ1-1
ASSLGVLTNTEAF
>TRBV12-3/TRBV12-4|TRBJ1-6
ASRSQVGYSPLH
>TRBV2|TRBJ2-7
ASSPRSGNSEQY
>TRBV20-1|TRBJ2-5
SQSSRSKETQY
>TRBV7-8|TRBJ2-2
ASRSAANTGELF
>TRBV7-9|TRBJ2-7
ASSLTSDEQY
>TRBV7-8|TRBJ1-5
ASSLERGLVGDQPQH
>TRBV6-5|TRBJ2-7
ASSSEGLHSYEQY
>TRBV7-9|TRBJ2-3
ASSPGQGWDTQY
>TRBV24-1|TRBJ1-1
ATQSPEAF
>TRBV19|TRBJ1-6
ASSKQGSGSPLH
>TRBV20-1|TRBJ2-3
SARRLDAQY
>TRBV7-8|TRBJ1-3
ASSLKRQLSGNTIY
>TRBV7-2|TRBJ2-7
ASSSTSGRNEQY
>TRBV7-9|TRBJ2-7
ASSRKTGATYEQY
>TRBV29-1|TRBJ2-2
SLNLGNTGELF
>TRBV5-1|TRBJ2-5
ASSLMLAGGQETQY
>TRBV24-1|TRBJ1-1
ASSPRTGWEANTEAF
>TRBV5-5|TRBJ2-2
ASSGRGGNNTGELF
>TRBV7-3|TRBJ1-5
ASSLYGTEGNQPQH
>TRBV7-8|TRBJ1-6
ASSSGRRTGSPLH
>TRBV2|TRBJ2-7
ASSSRDRGYEQY
>TRBV15|TRBJ2-5
ATSRLEVETQY
>TRBV19|TRBJ1-5
ASTLQGASNQPQH
>TRBV7-2|TRBJ2-5
ASSYRKQRAEETQY
>TRBV6-4|TRBJ2-1
ASSSSGGSYNEQF
>TRBV20-1|TRBJ2-2
SARDGRKDTGELF
>TRBV6-6|TRBJ2-5
ASSALGGEGETQY
>TRBV11-2|TRBJ1-3
ASRTVKRHKKTGNTIY
>TRBV20-1|TRBJ2-7
SASGGTYEQY
>TRBV24-1|TRBJ2-7
ASSLVLAETYEQY
>TRBV29-1|TRBJ1-1
SVVSREGAEAF
>TRBV2|TRBJ1-5
ASSLGRYRGSQPQH
>TRBV7-6|TRBJ1-2
ASSELQTGGRGYT
>TRBV6-5|TRBJ2-7
ASSYSWLGGYSSYEQY
>TRBV14|TRBJ2-7
ARSGTAIYEQY
>TRBV5-4|TRBJ2-7
ASSLVSGTAYEQY
>TRBV7-9|TRBJ2-5
ASSLARGVVETQY
>TRBV7-9|TRBJ1-1
ASSLVGLTGMNTEAF
>TRBV20-1|TRBJ1-1
SAFDRGGEAF
>TRBV7-2|TRBJ2-6
ASSGGILAGGGANVLT
>TRBV29-1|TRBJ1-5
SARQGGNQPQH
>TRBV2|TRBJ1-1
ASTGPGENTEAF
>TRBV9|TRBJ2-2
ASSPRGTKLASGELF
>TRBV20-1|TRBJ2-2
SESGNTGELF
>TRBV7-2|TRBJ1-1
ASSLVEPANTEAF
>TRBV2|TRBJ1-6
AGGRSLPNSPLH
>TRBV7-9|TRBJ1-6
ASSPETGSDSPLH
>TRBV7-2|TRBJ2-7
ASSSSRVEQY